Each of the 29 T cell receptor beta chains below was sequenced from the same sample in a study of CD8 T cells in Susac syndrome. The RNA input was about 0.5 to 1 ug, and it was reverse transcribed with random hexamers. TCRdb re-analysed the immunoSEQ multiplex PCR reads in MiXCR, keeping a single row per CDR3 protein. The table lists some 150,000 distinct CDR3 sequences, roughly 94% of them singletons. The sequenced material came from CD4+ T cells from PBMCs. These receptors were collected from a human donor in good health.

The chain has TRBV28 and TRBJ1-5; 8 bases are a match to TRBD1. This CDR3 comprises 15 residues. The V gene end was trimmed by 6 bases and the J gene end by 4 bases; junction bases not matched to a gene: 8. The germline CDR1 and CDR2 sequences are MDHEN and SYDVKM. CDR3 sequence: CASRRTRDRNQPQHF. The CDR3 DNA reads as TGTGCCAGCAGACGAACCCGGGACAGGAATCAGCCCCAGCATTTT.

The CDR3 loop reads CSVEATDSGANVLTF. Here the CDR3 DNA reads TGCAGCGTTGAAGCAACAGACTCTGGGGCCAACGTCCTGACTTTC. The V and J genes are TRBV29-1 and TRBJ2-6; D call uncertain. This CDR3 is 15 amino acids long. V shed 1 base and J shed 0 bases, with 7 bases lying between them. Per the germline V gene, CDR1 is SQVTM and CDR2 is ANQGSEA.

The chain recombines TRBV27 with TRBJ2-5; TRBD1 matches at 7 bases. Trimming at V came to 6 bases and at J to 5 bases, leaving 6 bases not matched to a gene. The CDR3 is 13 residues long. The germline CDR1 and CDR2 sequences are MNHEY and SMNVEV (reference sequence). CDR3 protein: CASRRQGTETQYF. The CDR3 DNA is TGTGCCAGCAGACGACAGGGTACGGAGACCCAGTACTTC.

The chain is built from TRBV11-2 and TRBJ2-2, with 12 bases identical to TRBD2. Looked up from germline, CDR1 is SGHAT and CDR2 is FQNNGV. The CDR3 is made up of 15 amino acids. Trimming cost V 4 bases and J 5 bases; bases outside gene matches: 2. CDR3 DNA: TGTGCCAGCAGCTGGACTAGCGGGACTACCGGGGAGCTGTTTTTT. Translated: CASSWTSGTTGELFF. The whole variable domain, filled in from reference TRBV11-2 and TRBJ2-2, reads EAGVAQSPRYKIIEKRQSVAFWCNPISGHATLYWYQQILGQGPKLLIQFQNNGVVDDSQLPKDRFSAERLKGVDSTLKIQPAKLEDSAVYLCASSWTSGTTGELFFGEGSRLTVL.

The chain is built from TRBV19 and TRBJ1-5; D is undetermined. The CDR3 covers 15 residues. Germline loops: CDR1 LNHDA, CDR2 SQIVND (reference sequence). Trimming pared 8 bases from V and 1 base from J, leaving 15 bases between. The chain's CDR3 is CASRVKVRSNQPQHF. As DNA, the CDR3 is TGTGCCAGTCGAGTCAAGGTACGAAGCAATCAGCCCCAGCATTTT.

V gene TRBV7-3 combines with J gene TRBJ2-3, with D possibly TRBD2 on 5 matching bases. CDR1 is SGHTA and CDR2 is FQGTGA in the germline V gene. The CDR3 is 13 residues long. V dropped 3 bases and J dropped 8 bases, with 12 bases sitting between them. CDR3 nucleotides: TGTGCCAGCAGCTTGGGTAGTGAGGGTACGCAGTATTTT. Encoded protein: CASSLGSEGTQYF.

This rearrangement joins TRBV2 to TRBJ1-5, with a weak D call TRBD1 (6 bases). V was shortened by 3 bases and J by 6 bases, with 12 bases between the two germline ends. Germline V gene data show CDR1 as SNHLY and CDR2 as FYNNEI. The length of the CDR3 is 14 residues. The CDR3 here is CASSEAGGSQPQHF. CDR3 nucleotides: TGTGCCAGCAGTGAGGCGGGGGGCTCTCAGCCCCAGCATTTT.

The gene calls are TRBV5-6 and TRBJ1-5, with D unclear. Per the germline V gene, CDR1 is SGHDT and CDR2 is YYEEEE. The V end was cut by 3 bases, the J end by 2 bases, with 9 bases between. The CDR3 totals 14 residues. The CDR3 region is CASSWRSGNQPQHF. The DNA for the CDR3 is TGTGCCAGCAGCTGGCGTAGTGGCAATCAGCCCCAGCATTTT.

CDR3 coding DNA: TGTGCCAGCTCATCAACACCCGGGCGAAGGCTAAACACTGAAGCTTTCTTT. This encodes CASSSTPGRRLNTEAFF. The chain recombines TRBV18 with TRBJ1-1; D unresolved. Trimming pared 5 bases from V and 2 bases from J, leaving 21 bases between. The germline CDR1 and CDR2 sequences are KGHSH and LQKENI. This CDR3 contains 17 residues.

The V gene is TRBV10-3, the J gene TRBJ1-5; possibly TRBD1 for D (5 bases). This CDR3 spans 14 amino acids. The V gene lost 0 bases and the J gene lost 7 bases, with 10 bases spanning the gap. Germline V gene data show CDR1 as ENHRY and CDR2 as SYGVKD. The CDR3 bases are TGTGCCATCAGTGAGTCGGGCAGGGACCAGCCCCAGCATTTT. This gives the protein CAISESGRDQPQHF.

V is TRBV4-1 and J is TRBJ1-2, with D perhaps TRBD1 (5 bases). The V end lost 2 bases, the J end lost 7 bases, and 20 bases lay between the germline ends. Germline V gene data show CDR1 as MGHRA and CDR2 as YSYEKL. The CDR3 runs 16 residues. The CDR3 region is CASSQPTFDRFSGYTF. In nucleotides, the CDR3 is TGCGCCAGCAGCCAACCTACATTCGACAGATTCTCTGGCTACACCTTC.

V and J are TRBV28 and TRBJ2-7; 9 bases are a match to TRBD1. The trim removed 4 bases at V and 2 bases at J, leaving 6 bases unmatched. In germline, CDR1 is MDHEN, CDR2 SYDVKM. The CDR3 loop spans 15 amino acids. Here the CDR3 DNA reads TGTGCCAGCAGTTCAACGGGGACAGGGACCTACGAGCAGTACTTC. Its translation is CASSSTGTGTYEQYF.

CDR3 sequence reads: CASRQTGASYEQYF. The CDR3 nucleotides are TGTGCCAGCAGACAAACAGGGGCATCCTACGAGCAGTACTTC. The gene calls are TRBV12-3 or TRBV12-4 and TRBJ2-7, with TRBD1 matching 7 bases. Trimming took 6 bases from V and 1 from J; bases not matched to a gene: 6. This CDR3 is built from 14 residues.

CDR3 loop: CASSLSTGPDTQYF. CDR3 bases: TGTGCCAGCAGTTTATCGACAGGACCCGATACGCAGTATTTT. The chain is built from TRBV27 and TRBJ2-3; D may be TRBD1 (6 bases). V gave up 0 bases and J gave up 6 bases, with 10 bases separating them. The CDR3 consists of 14 residues. The germline CDR1 and CDR2 sequences are MNHEY and SMNVEV (reference sequence).

The V call is TRBV10-1, the J call TRBJ2-2, with 11 bases aligning to TRBD2. Germline V gives CDR1 WNHNN, CDR2 SYGVQD (reference sequence). The CDR3 has 17 amino acids. The ends lost 0 bases at V and 0 bases at J; junction bases unmatched: 0. CDR3 amino acids: CASSESSGRANTGELFF. The CDR3 DNA reads TGCGCCAGCAGTGAGTCTAGCGGGAGGGCGAACACCGGGGAGCTGTTTTTT.

The J gene is TRBJ1-5, the V gene TRBV5-1; D call uncertain. Trimming left V 0 bases short and J 4 bases short, with 11 bases between. Germline CDR1 and CDR2: SGHRS and YFSETQ. The CDR3 has 15 residues. The CDR3 region has the DNA TGCGCCAGCAGCTTGGGTGTGGGCAGTAATCAGCCCCAGCATTTT. This gives the protein CASSLGVGSNQPQHF.

This clonotype showed up just a few times. V gene TRBV2 combines with J gene TRBJ2-2; D unresolved. V gave up 3 bases and J gave up 0 bases, with 8 bases separating them. The CDR3 totals 15 residues. Germline loops: CDR1 SNHLY, CDR2 FYNNEI. The CDR3 DNA sequence: TGTGCCAGCAGTGAGACACGAGCGAACACCGGGGAGCTGTTTTTT. Translated, it gives CASSETRANTGELFF.

A few counts support this clonotype. The chain recombines TRBV28 with TRBJ2-7; 9 nucleotides agree with TRBD1. Germline lookup yields CDR1 MDHEN and CDR2 SYDVKM. The junction had 2 bases not matched to a gene; V was cut back by 5 bases and J by 3 bases. This CDR3 is built from 13 residues. CDR3 nucleotides: TGTGCCAGCAGTATGGGACAGGGCTACGAGCAGTACTTC. Encoded protein: CASSMGQGYEQYF. Full variable domain (remainder filled in from reference TRBV28 and TRBJ2-7): DVKVTQSSRYLVKRTGEKVFLECVQDMDHENMFWYRQDPGLGLRLIYFSYDVKMKEKGDIPEGYSVSREKKERFSLILESASTNQTSMYLCASSMGQGYEQYFGPGTRLTVT.

V usage is TRBV5-1 and J usage is TRBJ2-7, with 7 nucleotides matching TRBD2. There are 13 residues in the CDR3. Per the germline V gene, CDR1 is SGHRS and CDR2 is YFSETQ. The ends lost 3 bases at V and 4 bases at J; junction bases unmatched: 4. This CDR3 reads CASSSRGDYEQYF. The CDR3 coding sequence is TGCGCCAGCAGCTCCCGGGGGGATTACGAGCAGTACTTC.

The CDR3 coding sequence is TGTGCCAGCAGTTTGGGACCGCGGAACACTGAAGCTTTCTTT. Protein: CASSLGPRNTEAFF. The chain couples TRBV28 to TRBJ1-1, with D possibly TRBD1 on 5 matching bases. The length of the CDR3 is 14 residues. CDR1 MDHEN and CDR2 SYDVKM come from the germline V gene. The V end lost 3 bases, the J end lost 1 base, and 9 bases lay between the germline ends.

The genes are TRBV3-1 and TRBJ2-2; the D is unclear. The germline CDR1 and CDR2 sequences are LGHDT and YNNKEL (reference sequence). The V end lost 1 base, the J end lost 4 bases, and 7 bases lay between the germline ends. This CDR3 comprises 14 residues. CDR3 bases: TGTGCCAGCAGCCAAGTCGCGTCCACCGGGGAGCTGTTTTTT. Its translation: CASSQVASTGELFF.

The chain has TRBV19 and TRBJ1-1, with a possible D match to TRBD1 (5 bases). This CDR3 has 14 amino acids. Germline V gene lookup returns CDR1 LNHDA and CDR2 SQIVND (reference sequence). V lost 6 bases to trimming and J lost 1 base, with 12 bases between them. In DNA form, the CDR3 reads TGTGCCAGTAGCCCGGGACGGCAGAACACTGAAGCTTTCTTT. Its protein product is CASSPGRQNTEAFF.

The rearrangement joins TRBV7-9 to TRBJ2-2, with a possible D match to TRBD2 (6 bases). Between the trimmed V and J ends, which lost 0 bases and 4 bases, there was a span of 15 bases. There are 17 residues in the CDR3. Germline V CDR1 and CDR2: SEHNR, FQNEAQ (reference sequence). CDR3 sequence reads: CASSLALGGKGTGELFF. In DNA form, the CDR3 reads TGTGCCAGCAGCTTAGCCCTGGGCGGGAAAGGCACCGGGGAGCTGTTTTTT.

The CDR3 DNA sequence: TGTGCCAGCAGCTTAACGCTGGGACTAGCGGTTCTCTCCTACGAGCAGTACTTC. Translating gives CASSLTLGLAVLSYEQYF. The rearrangement uses TRBV7-9 and TRBJ2-7; 11 nucleotides line up with TRBD2. V lost 2 bases to trimming and J lost 0 bases; unmatched junction nucleotides: 9. The CDR3 loop spans 18 amino acids. The germline CDR1 and CDR2 sequences are SEHNR and FQNEAQ (reference sequence).

The chain is built from TRBV3-1 and TRBJ2-3, with D unclear. CDR3 length equals 11 residues. Trimming removed 0 bases from V and 7 bases from J, with 2 bases in between. Per germline, CDR1 LGHDT and CDR2 YNNKEL (reference sequence). The CDR3 reads CASSQENTQYF. Written as DNA, the CDR3 is TGTGCCAGCAGCCAAGAAAATACGCAGTATTTT.

The chain carries TRBV20-1 and TRBJ1-1; weak D call: TRBD1 (5 bases). Trimming removed 6 bases at V and 2 bases at J, with 10 bases between. The germline CDR1 and CDR2 sequences are DFQATT and SNEGSKA (reference sequence). The CDR3 length is 12 residues. The CDR3 DNA is TGCAGTGCGGGGGAGCACAACACTGAAGCTTTCTTT. Its protein is CSAGEHNTEAFF.

The chain links TRBV6-1 to TRBJ1-5; no definite D call. Trimming removed 5 bases at V and 1 base at J, with 21 bases between. The CDR3 has 18 residues. The germline CDR1 and CDR2 sequences are MNHNS and SASEGT. Here the CDR3 reads CASSKYADPGGSNQPQHF. The DNA for the CDR3 is TGTGCCAGCAGTAAATACGCTGATCCGGGCGGGAGCAATCAGCCCCAGCATTTT.

The chain couples TRBV7-2 to TRBJ1-1, with no clear D. CDR3 length: 13 amino acids. Germline V gene lookup returns CDR1 SGHTA and CDR2 FQGNSA. Deletions cut 1 base from V and 11 bases from J, with 14 bases between. The DNA of the CDR3 is TGTGCCAGCAGCTTAGGTCCCATAGACTTGGCTTTCTTT. It codes for CASSLGPIDLAFF.

The chain recombines TRBV5-1 with TRBJ2-5, with D possibly matching TRBD1 (6 bases). The germline CDR1 and CDR2 sequences are SGHRS and YFSETQ. The CDR3 runs 13 residues. Trimming removed 0 bases from V and 5 bases from J, with 8 bases in between. The CDR3 nucleotides are TGCGCCAGCAGCTTGGAGGGGGTGGAGACCCAGTACTTC. It translates to CASSLEGVETQYF. The variable domain in full, completed from reference TRBV5-1 and TRBJ2-5, reads KAGVTQTPRYLIKTRGQQVTLSCSPISGHRSVSWYQQTPGQGLQFLFEYFSETQRNKGNFPGRFSGRQFSNSRSEMNVSTLELGDSALYLCASSLEGVETQYFGPGTRLLVL.